These 18 T cell receptor beta chains came from one sample sequenced in a study of response to subunit inactivated influenza vaccine. TCRdb independently ran MiXCR on the RT-PCR reads; one entry per CDR3 protein. Of approximately 530,000 distinct CDR3 sequences in the sample, 10% to 15% were seen once. Sample: PBMCs from blood, taken 35 to 45 days after vaccination. The receptors here all came from a middle-aged man who received an inactivated influenza vaccine.

In its sample, this clonotype was seen a few times. The V and J genes are TRBV12-3 or TRBV12-4 and TRBJ2-7, with 7 bases fitting TRBD1. V trimming: 5 bases; J trimming: 7 bases; junction bases outside the gene matches: 11. This CDR3 has 14 amino acids. The CDR3 nucleotides are TGTGCCAGCAGTCCACAGGGGCCCAAGGGGGAGCAGTACTTC. Translated: CASSPQGPKGEQYF.

The rearrangement joins TRBV6-5 to TRBJ2-1; a possible D gene is TRBD2 (5 bases). The length of the CDR3 is 17 residues. CDR1 is MNHEY and CDR2 is SVGAGI in the germline V gene. The V gene lost 1 base and the J gene lost 1 base, with 14 bases spanning the gap. This CDR3 reads CASSYYTRSRSYNEQFF. The CDR3 nucleotides are TGTGCCAGCAGTTACTATACTAGATCGCGTTCCTACAATGAGCAGTTCTTC.

V usage is TRBV20-1 and J usage is TRBJ2-3; TRBD1 matches at 12 bases. Losses at the gene ends were 6 bases for V and 4 bases for J; bases not matched to a gene: 8. CDR1 and CDR2 from the germline V gene are DFQATT and SNEGSKA (reference sequence). This CDR3 is 15 amino acids long. The chain's CDR3 is CSALRDRGLSDTQYF. Written as DNA, the CDR3 is TGCAGTGCACTCCGGGACAGGGGGCTTTCAGATACGCAGTATTTT.

This clonotype has more than one count but fewer than ten. This chain uses TRBV11-2 with TRBJ2-7; D may correspond to TRBD1 or TRBD2 (5 bases each). V shed 5 bases and J shed 0 bases, with 17 bases lying between them. CDR1 and CDR2 from the germline V gene are SGHAT and FQNNGV. This CDR3 has 16 residues. CDR3 sequence: CASSHRQLGGSYEQYF. As DNA, the CDR3 is TGTGCCAGCAGCCATCGACAGCTCGGAGGCTCCTACGAGCAGTACTTC.

This clonotype was observed a few times. This chain joins TRBV20-1 and TRBJ1-2, with a possible D match to TRBD1 (5 bases). Germline lookup yields CDR1 DFQATT and CDR2 SNEGSKA (reference sequence). The CDR3 spans 13 residues. The V and J ends lost 3 bases and 5 bases respectively, with 13 bases between them. In DNA form, the CDR3 reads TGCAGTGCTAGGAGGGGATTTTTTTATGGCTACACCTTC. Translation gives CSARRGFFYGYTF.

The gene calls are TRBV20-1 and TRBJ1-5; D gene unclear. Trimming shortened V by 1 base and J by 3 bases, and 13 bases separated the two germline ends. Looked up from germline, CDR1 is DFQATT and CDR2 is SNEGSKA (reference sequence). CDR3 length equals 15 residues. This CDR3 reads CSARAPGWNNQPQHF. The CDR3 coding sequence is TGCAGTGCTAGAGCACCGGGGTGGAACAATCAGCCCCAGCATTTT.

This clonotype was counted a few times. The J gene is TRBJ2-7, the V gene TRBV11-2; TRBD1 might be the D (5 bases). V was trimmed by 2 bases and J by 1 base, leaving 12 bases between them. The CDR3 spans 15 residues. Germline values: CDR1 SGHAT, CDR2 FQNNGV. DNA for the CDR3: TGTGCCAGCAGCTTAATAGGCAGGGCGTCCTACGAGCAGTACTTC. It specifies CASSLIGRASYEQYF.

The chain combines TRBV4-3 with TRBJ1-5, with unresolved D. The CDR3 extends over 16 amino acids. V was shortened by 0 bases and J by 3 bases, with 12 bases between the two germline ends. CDR1 is LGHNA, CDR2 YSLEER, per germline. The CDR3 region has the DNA TGCGCCAGCAGCCAAGATTTTGGGCAAGTCAATCAGCCCCAGCATTTT. Translated, it gives CASSQDFGQVNQPQHF.

The chain is built from TRBV10-2 and TRBJ2-3, with 10 bases aligning to TRBD2. The CDR3 contains 18 residues. V lost 6 bases and J lost 2; bases outside the gene matches: 14. Germline CDR1 and CDR2: WSHSY and SAAADI. The CDR3 nucleotides read TGCGCCAGCAGCACGGGACTAGCGAACGCATTATACACAGATACGCAGTATTTT. As protein: CASSTGLANALYTDTQYF.

This clonotype was counted a few times. The rearrangement joins TRBV29-1 to TRBJ2-6, with D perhaps being TRBD1 or TRBD2 (5 bases each). V was clipped by 3 bases and J by 0 bases, with 15 bases between them. This CDR3 spans 17 amino acids. Germline V CDR1 and CDR2: SQVTM, ANQGSEA. The CDR3 region is CSVDPRVGASGANVLTF. The CDR3, as DNA: TGCAGCGTTGACCCCAGGGTGGGAGCCTCTGGGGCCAACGTCCTGACTTTC.

This clonotype was recorded a few times. The chain employs TRBV5-1 and TRBJ2-2; D uncertain. CDR1 is SGHRS, CDR2 YFSETQ, per germline. This CDR3 has 14 residues. Trimming took off 3 bases at V and 6 bases at J, with 12 bases between the two ends. As DNA, the CDR3 is TGCGCCAGCAGCTACATTGGTCCGGCCGGGGAGCTGTTTTTT. Translated, it gives CASSYIGPAGELFF.

At least ten counts were recorded for this clonotype. The J gene is TRBJ2-7, the V gene TRBV29-1; a weak D match, TRBD1 (5 bases). This CDR3 region has 15 residues. Trimming took off 5 bases at V and 0 bases at J, with 17 bases between the two ends. Germline loops: CDR1 SQVTM, CDR2 ANQGSEA. Here the CDR3 DNA reads TGCAGCGTTTCCGTCGGGCCAGGGATCTCCTACGAGCAGTACTTC. The encoded protein is CSVSVGPGISYEQYF.

This sequence joins TRBV5-6 and TRBJ2-2; TRBD1 matches at 8 bases. The CDR3 covers 14 residues. The trim removed 1 base at V and 7 bases at J, leaving 3 bases unmatched. From germline, CDR1 is SGHDT and CDR2 YYEEEE. In DNA, the CDR3 is TGTGCCAGCAGCTTGCGACAGGGGCACGGGGAGCTGTTTTTT. It yields the protein CASSLRQGHGELFF.

The chain joins TRBV20-1 to TRBJ1-5; possibly TRBD1 for D (5 bases). Looked up from germline, CDR1 is DFQATT and CDR2 is SNEGSKA (reference sequence). Trimming pared 4 bases from V and 3 bases from J, leaving 13 bases between. The CDR3 sequence is 14 residues long. The CDR3 DNA sequence: TGCAGTGCTAAACCGGGGGGTACCAATCAGCCCCAGCATTTT. Translating gives CSAKPGGTNQPQHF.

This clonotype was detected a few times. The chain is built from TRBV7-8 and TRBJ2-1, with TRBD2 matching 8 bases. After removal of 5 bases from V and 8 bases from J, the junction contained 8 bases not matched to a gene. Germline lookup yields CDR1 SGHVS and CDR2 FQNEAQ. CDR3 size: 14 residues. CDR3 in amino acids: CASSESSGTYEQFF. The CDR3 DNA follows: TGTGCCAGCAGCGAGAGTAGCGGGACTTATGAGCAGTTCTTC.

This clonotype has more than one count but fewer than ten. V and J are TRBV20-1 and TRBJ2-2; D call uncertain. Germline V CDR1 and CDR2: DFQATT, SNEGSKA (reference sequence). V was cut by 3 bases and J by 8 bases, with 10 bases left in between. CDR3 size: 12 residues. DNA of the CDR3: TGCAGTGCTAGGCCCGGTAGGGGGGAGCTGTTTTTT. Amino acid sequence: CSARPGRGELFF.

This clonotype was detected a few times. The chain uses TRBV28 and TRBJ2-7; the D gene is possibly TRBD1 (6 bases). Germline CDR1 and CDR2: MDHEN and SYDVKM. The germline V and J ends were trimmed by 6 bases and 5 bases, with 11 bases remaining between them. This CDR3 has 12 residues. CDR3 coding DNA: TGTGCCAGCAGGACGACAGGTCACGAGCAGTACTTC. Translating it yields CASRTTGHEQYF. Filled out from reference TRBV28 and TRBJ2-7, the complete variable domain reads DVKVTQSSRYLVKRTGEKVFLECVQDMDHENMFWYRQDPGLGLRLIYFSYDVKMKEKGDIPEGYSVSREKKERFSLILESASTNQTSMYLCASRTTGHEQYFGPGTRLTVT.

As for this clonotype: An end of the junction does not agree with germline; a read error may underlie this. The J gene is TRBJ1-2, the V gene TRBV29-1; the match to TRBD1 covers 11 bases. There are 13 residues in the CDR3. Germline CDR1 is SQVTM and CDR2 is ANQGSEA. CDR3 nucleotide sequence: TGCAGTGTTGGAGGGACAGGGGGACATGGCTACACCTTC. It translates to CSVGGTGGHGYTF.